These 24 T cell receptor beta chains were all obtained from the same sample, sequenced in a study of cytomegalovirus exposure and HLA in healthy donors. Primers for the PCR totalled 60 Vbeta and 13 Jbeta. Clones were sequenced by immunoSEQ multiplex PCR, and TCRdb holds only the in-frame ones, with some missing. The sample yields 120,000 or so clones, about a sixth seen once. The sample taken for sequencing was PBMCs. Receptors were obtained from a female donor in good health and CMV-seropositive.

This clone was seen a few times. The CDR3 sequence is CAISENYGGGIRGEQFF. The CDR3 coding sequence is TGTGCCATCAGTGAGAATTATGGCGGGGGGATTAGGGGTGAGCAGTTCTTC. This chain links TRBV10-3 with TRBJ2-1, with 8 bases lining up with TRBD2. The length of the CDR3 is 17 residues. CDR1 is ENHRY, CDR2 SYGVKD, per germline. Trimming removed 2 bases from V and 9 bases from J; junction bases left unmatched: 15.

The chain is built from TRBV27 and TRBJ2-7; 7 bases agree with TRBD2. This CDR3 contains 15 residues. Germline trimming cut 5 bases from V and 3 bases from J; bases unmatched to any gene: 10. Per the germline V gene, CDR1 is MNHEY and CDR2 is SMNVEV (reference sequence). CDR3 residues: CASSILASTFYEQYF. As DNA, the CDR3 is TGTGCCAGCAGTATACTAGCGAGTACCTTCTACGAGCAGTACTTC.

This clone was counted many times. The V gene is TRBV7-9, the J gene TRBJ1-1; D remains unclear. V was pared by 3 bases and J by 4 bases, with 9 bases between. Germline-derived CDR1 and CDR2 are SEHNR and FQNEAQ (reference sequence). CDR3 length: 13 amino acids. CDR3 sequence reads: CASSFEVVTEAFF. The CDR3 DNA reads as TGTGCCAGCAGCTTTGAGGTCGTCACTGAAGCTTTCTTT.

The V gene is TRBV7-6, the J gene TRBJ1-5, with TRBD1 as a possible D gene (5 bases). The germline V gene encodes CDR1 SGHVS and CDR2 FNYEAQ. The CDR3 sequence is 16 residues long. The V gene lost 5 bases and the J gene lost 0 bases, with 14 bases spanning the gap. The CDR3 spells CASSHLDGHSNQPQHF. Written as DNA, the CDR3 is TGTGCCAGCAGCCACTTAGATGGACATAGCAATCAGCCCCAGCATTTT.

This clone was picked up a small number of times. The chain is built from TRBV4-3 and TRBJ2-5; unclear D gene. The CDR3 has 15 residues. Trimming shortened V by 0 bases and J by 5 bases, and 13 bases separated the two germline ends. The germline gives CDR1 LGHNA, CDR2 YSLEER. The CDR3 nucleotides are TGCGCCAGCAGCCAAGATGTCAGTTGGTGGGAGACCCAGTACTTC. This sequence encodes CASSQDVSWWETQYF.

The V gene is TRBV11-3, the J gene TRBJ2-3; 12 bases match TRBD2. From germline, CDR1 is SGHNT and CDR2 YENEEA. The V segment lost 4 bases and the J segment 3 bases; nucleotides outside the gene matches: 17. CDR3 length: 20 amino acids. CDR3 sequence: CASSYIPVLAGGPGTDTQYF. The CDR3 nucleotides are TGTGCCAGCAGCTATATACCGGTGCTAGCGGGAGGGCCAGGAACAGATACGCAGTATTTT.

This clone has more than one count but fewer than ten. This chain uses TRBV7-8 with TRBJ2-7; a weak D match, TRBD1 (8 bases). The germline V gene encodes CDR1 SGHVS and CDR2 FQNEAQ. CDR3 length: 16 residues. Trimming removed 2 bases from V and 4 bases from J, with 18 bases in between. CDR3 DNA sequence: TGTGCCAGCAGCTTAACACCCGGACAGGGACTATACGAGCAGTACTTC. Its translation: CASSLTPGQGLYEQYF.

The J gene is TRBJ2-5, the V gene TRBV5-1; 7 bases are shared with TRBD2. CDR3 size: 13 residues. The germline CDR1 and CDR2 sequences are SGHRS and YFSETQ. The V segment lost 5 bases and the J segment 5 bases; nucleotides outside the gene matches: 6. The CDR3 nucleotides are TGCGCCAGCAGTGGGAGGGCCGGGGAGACCCAGTACTTC. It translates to CASSGRAGETQYF.

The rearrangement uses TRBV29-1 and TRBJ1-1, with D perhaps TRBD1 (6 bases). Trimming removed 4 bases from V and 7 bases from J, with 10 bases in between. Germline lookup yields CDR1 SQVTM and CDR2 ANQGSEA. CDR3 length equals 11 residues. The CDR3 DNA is TGCAGCGTTGGAGGACAGATTGAAGCTTTCTTT. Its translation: CSVGGQIEAFF.

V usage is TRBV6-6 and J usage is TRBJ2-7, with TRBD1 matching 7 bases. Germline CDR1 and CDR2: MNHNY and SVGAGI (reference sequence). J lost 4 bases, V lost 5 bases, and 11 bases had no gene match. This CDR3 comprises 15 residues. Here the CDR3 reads CASSTVDRAWYEQYF. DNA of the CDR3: TGTGCCAGCAGTACGGTCGACAGGGCCTGGTACGAGCAGTACTTC.

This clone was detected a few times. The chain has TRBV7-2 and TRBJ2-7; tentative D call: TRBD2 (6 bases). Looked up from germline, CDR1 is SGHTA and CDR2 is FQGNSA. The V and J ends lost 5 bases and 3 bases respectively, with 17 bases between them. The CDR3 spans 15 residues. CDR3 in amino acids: CASSRLGLDNYEQYF. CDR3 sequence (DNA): TGTGCCAGCAGCCGGCTGGGACTCGACAACTACGAGCAGTACTTC.

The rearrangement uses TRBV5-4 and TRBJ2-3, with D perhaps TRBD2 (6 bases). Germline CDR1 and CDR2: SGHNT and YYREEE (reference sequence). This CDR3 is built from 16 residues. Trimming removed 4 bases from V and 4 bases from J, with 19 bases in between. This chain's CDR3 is CASSRRETPPADTQYF. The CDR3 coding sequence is TGTGCCAGCAGCCGCCGGGAGACCCCGCCCGCAGATACGCAGTATTTT.

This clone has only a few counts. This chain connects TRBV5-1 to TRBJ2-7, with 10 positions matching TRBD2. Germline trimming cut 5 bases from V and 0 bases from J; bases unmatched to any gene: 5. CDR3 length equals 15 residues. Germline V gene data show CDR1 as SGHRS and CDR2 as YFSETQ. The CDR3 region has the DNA TGCGCCAGCAGTCCCACTAGCGGGGTCTCCTACGAGCAGTACTTC. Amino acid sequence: CASSPTSGVSYEQYF.

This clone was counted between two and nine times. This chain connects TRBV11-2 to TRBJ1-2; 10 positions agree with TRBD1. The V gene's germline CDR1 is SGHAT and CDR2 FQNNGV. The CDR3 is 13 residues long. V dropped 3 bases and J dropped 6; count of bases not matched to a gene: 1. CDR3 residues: CASSLGTGDGYTF. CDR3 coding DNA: TGTGCCAGCAGCTTGGGGACAGGGGATGGCTACACCTTC.

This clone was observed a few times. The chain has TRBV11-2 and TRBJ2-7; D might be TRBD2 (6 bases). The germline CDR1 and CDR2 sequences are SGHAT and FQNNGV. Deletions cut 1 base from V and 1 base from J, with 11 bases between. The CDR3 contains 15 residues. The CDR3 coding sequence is TGTGCCAGCAGCTTAGGCGGGACGGGATCCTACGAGCAGTACTTC. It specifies CASSLGGTGSYEQYF. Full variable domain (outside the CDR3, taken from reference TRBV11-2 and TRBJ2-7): EAGVAQSPRYKIIEKRQSVAFWCNPISGHATLYWYQQILGQGPKLLIQFQNNGVVDDSQLPKDRFSAERLKGVDSTLKIQPAKLEDSAVYLCASSLGGTGSYEQYFGPGTRLTVT.

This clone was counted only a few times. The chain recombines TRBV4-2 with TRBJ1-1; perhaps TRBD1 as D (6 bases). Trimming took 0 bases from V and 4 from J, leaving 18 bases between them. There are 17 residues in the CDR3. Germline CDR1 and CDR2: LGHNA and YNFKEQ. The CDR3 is CASSQEGDGGAGTEAFF. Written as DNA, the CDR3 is TGTGCCAGCAGCCAAGAAGGAGATGGGGGCGCAGGCACTGAAGCTTTCTTT.

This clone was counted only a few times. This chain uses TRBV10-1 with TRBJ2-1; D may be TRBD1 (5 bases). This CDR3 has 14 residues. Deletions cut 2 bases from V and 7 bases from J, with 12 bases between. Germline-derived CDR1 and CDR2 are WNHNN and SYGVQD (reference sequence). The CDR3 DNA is TGCGCCAGCAGTGAGACGTTAAGGGGAAATGAGCAGTTCTTC. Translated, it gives CASSETLRGNEQFF.

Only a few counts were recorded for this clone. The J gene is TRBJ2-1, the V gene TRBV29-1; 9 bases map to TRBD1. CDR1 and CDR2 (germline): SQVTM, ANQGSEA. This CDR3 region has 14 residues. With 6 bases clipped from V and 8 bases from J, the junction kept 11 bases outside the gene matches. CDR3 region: CSVLAGTGLYEQFF. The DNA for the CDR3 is TGCAGCGTCCTAGCCGGGACAGGGCTCTATGAGCAGTTCTTC.

The CDR3 spells CASSQAGGPADTQYF. The CDR3 DNA follows: TGCGCCAGCAGCCAAGCGGGGGGGCCGGCAGATACGCAGTATTTT. The chain is built from TRBV4-1 and TRBJ2-3, with 8 bases that match TRBD2. CDR3 length: 15 residues. Germline V gene sequence: CDR1 MGHRA, CDR2 YSYEKL. V lost 1 base, J lost 4 bases, and 4 bases stayed unmatched.

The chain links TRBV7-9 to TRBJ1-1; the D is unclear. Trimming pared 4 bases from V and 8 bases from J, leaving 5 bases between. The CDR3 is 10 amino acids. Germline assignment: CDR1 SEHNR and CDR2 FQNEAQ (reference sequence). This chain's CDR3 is CASSSYEAFF. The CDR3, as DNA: TGTGCCAGCAGCTCCTACGAAGCTTTCTTT.

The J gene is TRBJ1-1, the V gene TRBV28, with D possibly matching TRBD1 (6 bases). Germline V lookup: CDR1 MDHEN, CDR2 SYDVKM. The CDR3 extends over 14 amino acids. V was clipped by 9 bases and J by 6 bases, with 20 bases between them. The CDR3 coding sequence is TGTGCCAGTAGGACAGATATCCTTCCCCCTGAAGCTTTCTTT. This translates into CASRTDILPPEAFF.

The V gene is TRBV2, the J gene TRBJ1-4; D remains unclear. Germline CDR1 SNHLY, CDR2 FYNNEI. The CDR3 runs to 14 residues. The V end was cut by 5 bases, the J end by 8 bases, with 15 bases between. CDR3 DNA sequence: TGTGCCAGCAGTCGGAATACGGAGGTAGAAAAACTGTTTTTT. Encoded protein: CASSRNTEVEKLFF.

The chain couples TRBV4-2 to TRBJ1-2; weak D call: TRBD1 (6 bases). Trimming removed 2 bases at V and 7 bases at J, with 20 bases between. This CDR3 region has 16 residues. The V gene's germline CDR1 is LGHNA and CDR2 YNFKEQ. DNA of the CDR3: TGTGCCAGCAGCCAACTAGAGCAGGGGATTAGGAGTGGCTACACCTTC. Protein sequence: CASSQLEQGIRSGYTF.

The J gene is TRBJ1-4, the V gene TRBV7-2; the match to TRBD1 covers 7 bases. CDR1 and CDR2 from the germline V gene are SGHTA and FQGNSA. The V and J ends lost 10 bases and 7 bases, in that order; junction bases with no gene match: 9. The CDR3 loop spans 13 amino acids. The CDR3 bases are TGTGCCATAGAGACAGGGTTTAGTGAAAAACTGTTTTTT. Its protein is CAIETGFSEKLFF.